This section outlines one T cell receptor (beta chain) sequence together with its context. The antigen remains unidentified. The record originates from a study of siplizumab effects on memory and regulatory T cells. Study-wide points: Of the proliferating CD4+ or CD8+ clones, roughly 80-96% lacked a naive or memory phenotype that could be assigned. Treatment with siplizumab left mappable alloreactive CD4+ clones averaging 68.8% Treg-derived, compared with around 29% in controls. The diversity of naive T cells seemed greater than that of memory cells, and their alloresponse contribution seemed major.

Roughly 9.3 x 10^4 TCR templates were assayed per sample. Here immunoSEQ multiplex PCR was the method, and the copy in TCRdb shows in-frame clones only, minus some. The sample consists of 75,000 to 100,000 clones, roughly 94% of them appearing once. The source is a human donor in good health. Material: non-Treg CD4+ T cells sorted from blood.

CDR3 sequence reads: CASSSTSRETQYF. Written as DNA, the CDR3 is TGTGCCAGCAGTTCGACTAGCCGAGAGACCCAGTACTTC. The chain carries TRBV28 and TRBJ2-5; 7 nucleotides align to TRBD2. J lost 4 bases, V lost 4 bases, and 3 bases had no gene match. This CDR3 comprises 13 residues. Germline CDR1 MDHEN, CDR2 SYDVKM.